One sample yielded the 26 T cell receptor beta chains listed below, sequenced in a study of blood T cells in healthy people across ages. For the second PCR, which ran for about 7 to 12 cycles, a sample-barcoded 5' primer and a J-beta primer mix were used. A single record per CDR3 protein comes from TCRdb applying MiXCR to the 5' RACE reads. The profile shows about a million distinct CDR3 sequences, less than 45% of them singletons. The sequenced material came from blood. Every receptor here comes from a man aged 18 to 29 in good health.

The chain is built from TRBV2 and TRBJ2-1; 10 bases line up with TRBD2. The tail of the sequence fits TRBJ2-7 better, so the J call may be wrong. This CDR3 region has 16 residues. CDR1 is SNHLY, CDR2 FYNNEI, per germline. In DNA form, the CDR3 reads TGTGCCAGCAGTGGTTCTAGCGGGGGAGGTCCCAATGAGCAGTACTTC. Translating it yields CASSGSSGGGPNEQYF.

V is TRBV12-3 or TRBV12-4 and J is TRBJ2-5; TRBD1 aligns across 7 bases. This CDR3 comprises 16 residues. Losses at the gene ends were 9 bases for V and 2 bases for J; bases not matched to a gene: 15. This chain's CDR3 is CASTTGAQGFQETQYF. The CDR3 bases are TGTGCCAGTACAACAGGGGCCCAGGGCTTTCAAGAGACCCAGTACTTC.

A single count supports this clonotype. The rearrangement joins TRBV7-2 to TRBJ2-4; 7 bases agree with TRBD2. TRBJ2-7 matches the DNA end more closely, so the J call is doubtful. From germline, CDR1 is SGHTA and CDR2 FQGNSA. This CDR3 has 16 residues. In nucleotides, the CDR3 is TGTGCCAGCAGCTTAGGCCCTCAGCGGGGAGCGTACGAGCAGTACTTC. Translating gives CASSLGPQRGAYEQYF.

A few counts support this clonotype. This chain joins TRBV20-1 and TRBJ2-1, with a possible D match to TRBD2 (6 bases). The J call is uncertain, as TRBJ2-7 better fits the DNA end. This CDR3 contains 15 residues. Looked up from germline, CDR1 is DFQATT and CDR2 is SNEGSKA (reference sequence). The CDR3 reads CSASGGTSSYNEQYF. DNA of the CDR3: TGCAGTGCTAGTGGAGGGACCAGCTCCTACAATGAGCAGTACTTC.

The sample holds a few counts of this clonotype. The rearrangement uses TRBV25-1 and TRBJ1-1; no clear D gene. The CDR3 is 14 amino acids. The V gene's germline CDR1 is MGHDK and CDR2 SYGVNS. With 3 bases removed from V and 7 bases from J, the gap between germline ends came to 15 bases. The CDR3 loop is CASSDISASGEAFF. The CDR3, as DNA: TGTGCCAGCAGTGACATTTCCGCATCGGGTGAAGCTTTCTTT.

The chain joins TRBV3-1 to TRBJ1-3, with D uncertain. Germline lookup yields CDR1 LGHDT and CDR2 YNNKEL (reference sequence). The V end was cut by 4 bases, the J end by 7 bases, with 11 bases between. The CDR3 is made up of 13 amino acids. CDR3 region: CASSRQNANTIYF. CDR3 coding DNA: TGTGCCAGCAGCCGACAAAATGCGAACACCATATATTTT.

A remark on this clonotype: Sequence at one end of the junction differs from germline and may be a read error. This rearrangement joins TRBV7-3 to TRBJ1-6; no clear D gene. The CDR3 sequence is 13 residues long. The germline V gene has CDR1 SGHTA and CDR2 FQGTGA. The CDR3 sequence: CASSFNGDSPLHF. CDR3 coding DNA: TGTGCTAGCAGCTTTAACGGGGATTCACCCCTCCACTTT.

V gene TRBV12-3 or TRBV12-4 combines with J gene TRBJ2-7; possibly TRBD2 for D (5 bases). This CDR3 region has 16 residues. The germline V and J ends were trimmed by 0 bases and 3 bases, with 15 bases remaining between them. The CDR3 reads CASSLAGWGANYEQYF. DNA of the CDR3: TGTGCCAGCAGTTTAGCAGGGTGGGGAGCCAACTACGAGCAGTACTTC.

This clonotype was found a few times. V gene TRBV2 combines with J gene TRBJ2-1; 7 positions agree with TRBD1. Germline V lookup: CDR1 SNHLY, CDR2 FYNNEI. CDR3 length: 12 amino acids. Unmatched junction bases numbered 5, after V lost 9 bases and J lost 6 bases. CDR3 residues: CARGGTANEQFF. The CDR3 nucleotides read TGTGCCAGGGGTGGGACAGCCAATGAGCAGTTCTTC.

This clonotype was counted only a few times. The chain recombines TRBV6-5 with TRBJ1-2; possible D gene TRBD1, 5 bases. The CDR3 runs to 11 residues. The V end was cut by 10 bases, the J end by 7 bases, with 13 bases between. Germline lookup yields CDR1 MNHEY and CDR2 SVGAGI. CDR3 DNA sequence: TGTGCCACCAAGGGGTTGGCTGGCTACACCTTC. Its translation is CATKGLAGYTF.

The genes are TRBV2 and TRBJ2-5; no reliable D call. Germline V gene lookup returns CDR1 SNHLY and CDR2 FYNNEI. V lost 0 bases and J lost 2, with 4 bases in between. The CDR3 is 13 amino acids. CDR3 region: CASSEAMQETQYF. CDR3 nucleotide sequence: TGTGCCAGCAGTGAAGCTATGCAAGAGACCCAGTACTTC.

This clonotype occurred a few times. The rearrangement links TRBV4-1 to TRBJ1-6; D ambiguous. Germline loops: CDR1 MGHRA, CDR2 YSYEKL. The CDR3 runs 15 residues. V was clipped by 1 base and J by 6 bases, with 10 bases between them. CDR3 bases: TGCGCCAGCAGCCAAGTTTACTTTACTAATTCACCCCTCCACTTT. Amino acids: CASSQVYFTNSPLHF.

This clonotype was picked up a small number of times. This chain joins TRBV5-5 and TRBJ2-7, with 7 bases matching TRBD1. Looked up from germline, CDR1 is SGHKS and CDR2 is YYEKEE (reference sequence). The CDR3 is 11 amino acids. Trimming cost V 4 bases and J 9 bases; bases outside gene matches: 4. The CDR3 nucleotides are TGTGCCAGCAGCCTTCGGACAGGGCAGTACTTC. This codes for CASSLRTGQYF.

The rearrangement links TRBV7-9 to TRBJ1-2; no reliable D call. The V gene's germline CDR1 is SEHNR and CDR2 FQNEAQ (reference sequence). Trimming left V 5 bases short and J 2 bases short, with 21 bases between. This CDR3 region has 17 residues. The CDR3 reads CASSPLEGLRENYGYTF. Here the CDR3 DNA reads TGTGCCAGCAGCCCCCTCGAGGGTCTTAGAGAGAACTATGGCTACACCTTC.

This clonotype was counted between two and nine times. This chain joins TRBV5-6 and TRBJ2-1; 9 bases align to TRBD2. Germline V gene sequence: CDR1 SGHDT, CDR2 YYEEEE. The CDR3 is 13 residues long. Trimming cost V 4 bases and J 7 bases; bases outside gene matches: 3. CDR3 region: CASSAGGLNEQFF. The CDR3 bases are TGTGCCAGCAGCGCGGGGGGGCTGAATGAGCAGTTCTTC.

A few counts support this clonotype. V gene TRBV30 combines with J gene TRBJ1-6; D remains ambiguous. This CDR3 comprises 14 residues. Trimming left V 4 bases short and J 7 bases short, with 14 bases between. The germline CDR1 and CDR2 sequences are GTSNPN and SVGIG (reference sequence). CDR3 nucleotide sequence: TGTGCCTGGACGGCCAGCGGCCTAAATTCACCCCTCCACTTT. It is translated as CAWTASGLNSPLHF. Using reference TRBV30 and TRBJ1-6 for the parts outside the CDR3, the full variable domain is SQTIHQWPATLVQPVGSPLSLECTVEGTSNPNLYWYRQAAGRGLQLLFYSVGIGQISSEVPQNLSASRPQDRQFILSSKKLLLSDSGFYLCAWTASGLNSPLHFGNGTRLTVT.

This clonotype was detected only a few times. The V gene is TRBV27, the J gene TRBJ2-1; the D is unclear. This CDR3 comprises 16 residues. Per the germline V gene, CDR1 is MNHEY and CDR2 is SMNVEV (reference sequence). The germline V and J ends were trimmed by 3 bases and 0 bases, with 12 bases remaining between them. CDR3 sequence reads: CASSLAARSSYNEQFF. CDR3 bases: TGTGCCAGCAGTTTGGCTGCTAGGAGCTCCTACAATGAGCAGTTCTTC.

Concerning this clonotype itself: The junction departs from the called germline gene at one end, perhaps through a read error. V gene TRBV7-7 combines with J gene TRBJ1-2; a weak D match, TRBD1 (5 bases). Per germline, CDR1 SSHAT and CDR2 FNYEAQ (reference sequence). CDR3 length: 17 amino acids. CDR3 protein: CASSLSDSTSKGYGYTF. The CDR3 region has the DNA TGTGCTAGCAGCTTAAGCGACAGCACTTCGAAAGGCTATGGCTACACCTTC. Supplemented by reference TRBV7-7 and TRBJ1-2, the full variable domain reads GAGVSQSPRYKVTKRGQDVTLRCDPISSHATLYWYQQALGQGPEFLTYFNYEAQPDKSGLPSDRFSAERPEGSISTLTIQRTEQRDSAMYRCASSLSDSTSKGYGYTFGSGTRLTVV.

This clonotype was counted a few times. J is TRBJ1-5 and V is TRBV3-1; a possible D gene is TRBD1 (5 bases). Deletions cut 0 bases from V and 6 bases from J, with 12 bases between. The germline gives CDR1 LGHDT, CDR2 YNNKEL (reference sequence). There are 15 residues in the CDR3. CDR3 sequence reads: CASSQEAAGSQPQHF. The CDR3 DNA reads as TGTGCCAGCAGCCAAGAGGCCGCAGGGAGTCAGCCCCAGCATTTT.

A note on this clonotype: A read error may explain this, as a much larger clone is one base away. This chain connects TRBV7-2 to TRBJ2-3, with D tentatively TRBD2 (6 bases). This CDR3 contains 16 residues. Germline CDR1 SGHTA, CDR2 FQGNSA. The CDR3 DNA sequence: TGTGCCGGCAGCTTAGCTGGAGGGGCGAGCACAGATACGCAGTATTTT. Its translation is CAGSLAGGASTDTQYF.

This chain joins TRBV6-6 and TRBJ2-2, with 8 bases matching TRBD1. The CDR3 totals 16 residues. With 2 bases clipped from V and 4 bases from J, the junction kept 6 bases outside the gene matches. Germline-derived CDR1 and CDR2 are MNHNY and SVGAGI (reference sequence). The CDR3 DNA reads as TGTGCCAGCAGTTACCTCAAACAGGGGGGCACCGGGGAGCTGTTTTTT. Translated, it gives CASSYLKQGGTGELFF.

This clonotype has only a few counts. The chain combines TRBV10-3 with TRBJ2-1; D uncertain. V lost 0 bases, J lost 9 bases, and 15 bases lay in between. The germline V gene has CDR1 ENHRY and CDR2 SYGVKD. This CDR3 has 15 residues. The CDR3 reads CAISESSFREGEQFF. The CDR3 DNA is TGTGCCATCAGTGAGTCGAGTTTCAGAGAAGGTGAGCAGTTCTTC.

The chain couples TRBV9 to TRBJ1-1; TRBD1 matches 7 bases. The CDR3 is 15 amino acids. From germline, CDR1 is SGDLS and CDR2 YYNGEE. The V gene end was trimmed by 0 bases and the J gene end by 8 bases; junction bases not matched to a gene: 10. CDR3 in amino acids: CASSVVSGGTAEAFF. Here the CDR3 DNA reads TGTGCCAGCAGCGTAGTTTCAGGGGGAACTGCCGAAGCTTTCTTT.

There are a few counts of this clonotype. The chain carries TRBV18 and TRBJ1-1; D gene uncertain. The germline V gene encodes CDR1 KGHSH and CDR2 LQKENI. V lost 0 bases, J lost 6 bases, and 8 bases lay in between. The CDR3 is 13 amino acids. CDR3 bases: TGTGCCAGCTCACCACCGGTCGAGGCTGAAGCTTTCTTT. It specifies CASSPPVEAEAFF.

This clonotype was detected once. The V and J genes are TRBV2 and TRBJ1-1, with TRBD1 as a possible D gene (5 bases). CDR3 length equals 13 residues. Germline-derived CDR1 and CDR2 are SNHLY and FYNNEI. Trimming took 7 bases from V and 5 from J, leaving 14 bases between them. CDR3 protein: CASKTLRGTEAFF. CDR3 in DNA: TGTGCCAGCAAAACCCTCCGGGGGACTGAAGCTTTCTTT.

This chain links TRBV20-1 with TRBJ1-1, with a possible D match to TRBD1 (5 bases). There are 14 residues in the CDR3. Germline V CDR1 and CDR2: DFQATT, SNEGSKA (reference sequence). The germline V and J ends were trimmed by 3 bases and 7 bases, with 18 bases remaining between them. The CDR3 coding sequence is TGCAGTGCTAGGGAGGGACGGAAAGCCTGTGAAGCTTTCTTT. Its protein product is CSAREGRKACEAFF.